Detailed here is one TCR beta chain. The antigen remains undetermined. TCRdb processed the RACE reads anew with MiXCR; each CDR3 protein has one entry. The sample includes more than 80,000 distinct CDR3 sequences, roughly a tenth of them seen just once. Time point meaning: patch test 2, 6 weeks after DPC sensitization. As for treatment: therapeutic diphenylcyclopropenone sensitization with weekly scalp DPC. The entry originates in a study of human T cells and chemical hapten exposure. Whole-study context: Patients, mostly women, had alopecia areata, alopecia totalis or alopecia universalis.

Overall study findings and caveats: Expanded TCRs formed significantly more large CDR3 similarity clusters than controls.

Sequencing used whole blood, obtained in connection with sensitization to the hapten diphenylcyclopropenone (DPC). The TCR comes from a woman aged 45-59 years with alopecia areata. Some clones in this sample may be carry-over from other donors' samples.

CDR3: CASSQDAGREQYF. The CDR3 DNA reads as TGTGCCAGCAGCCAAGATGCGGGACGGGAGCAGTACTTC. The rearrangement links TRBV14 to TRBJ2-7; maybe TRBD2 (6 bases). The germline V gene has CDR1 SGHDN and CDR2 FVKESK. Deletions cut 0 bases from V and 7 bases from J, with 10 bases between. The CDR3 covers 13 residues. Combining the CDR3 with reference TRBV14 and TRBJ2-7 gives the whole variable domain EAGVTQFPSHSVIEKGQTVTLRCDPISGHDNLYWYRRVMGKEIKFLLHFVKESKQDESGMPNNRFLAERTGGTYSTLKVQPAELEDSGVYFCASSQDAGREQYFGPGTRLTVT.